These 6 T cell receptor beta chains were sequenced from one sample in a study of blood T cell repertoires in COVID-19. Assay used: immunoSEQ multiplex PCR; TCRdb lists only in-frame clones, some missing. The data contain 200,000 to 250,000 clones, 85% of them singletons. Sequences were obtained from peripheral blood. These TCRs come from a woman in her 70s with COVID-19, enrolled during active disease.

This chain links TRBV7-9 with TRBJ2-1; TRBD2 matches 7 bases. V gave up 5 bases and J gave up 9 bases; unmatched junction bases: 10. Germline V gene lookup returns CDR1 SEHNR and CDR2 FQNEAQ (reference sequence). This CDR3 comprises 14 residues. CDR3 amino acids: CASSEVAGVSEQFF. The DNA of the CDR3 is TGTGCCAGCAGCGAAGTGGCGGGAGTGTCTGAGCAGTTCTTC.

This chain uses TRBV18 with TRBJ1-5; maybe TRBD1 (6 bases). The V and J ends lost 3 bases and 5 bases respectively, with 11 bases between them. Germline CDR1 reads KGHSH; CDR2 reads LQKENI. The CDR3 is 14 amino acids. DNA of the CDR3: TGTGCCAGCTCACCGTGGGACAAAGATCAGCCCCAGCATTTT. Translation: CASSPWDKDQPQHF. The full variable domain, with the rest looked up from reference TRBV18 and TRBJ1-5, is NAGVMQNPRHLVRRRGQEARLRCSPMKGHSHVYWYRQLPEEGLKFMVYLQKENIIDESGMPKERFSAEFPKEGPSILRIQQVVRGDSAAYFCASSPWDKDQPQHFGDGTRLSIL.

The chain links TRBV12-3 or TRBV12-4 to TRBJ1-5; D remains ambiguous. The CDR3 consists of 13 residues. The V and J ends lost 6 bases and 6 bases respectively, with 12 bases between them. CDR3 DNA sequence: TGTGCCAGCAGCTCTTCGAGGGCTCAGCCCCAGCATTTT. This codes for CASSSSRAQPQHF.

The rearrangement joins TRBV6-6 to TRBJ2-1; the D is unclear. Germline assignment: CDR1 MNHNY and CDR2 SVGAGI (reference sequence). V was clipped by 7 bases and J by 7 bases, with 8 bases between them. The CDR3 is 11 residues long. This CDR3 reads CASTQLNEQFF. In DNA, the CDR3 is TGTGCCAGCACCCAGTTGAATGAGCAGTTCTTC.

This clone was detected a few times. V and J are TRBV29-1 and TRBJ1-3; D may be TRBD1 (6 bases). The ends were cut back, 0 bases at V and 0 bases at J, with 18 bases in the middle. Germline CDR1 and CDR2: SQVTM and ANQGSEA. CDR3 length: 18 residues. CDR3: CSVEEDPQQGSSGNTIYF. The CDR3 nucleotides read TGCAGCGTTGAAGAAGATCCCCAACAGGGAAGCTCTGGAAACACCATATATTTT.

The chain uses TRBV15 and TRBJ2-7; 9 nucleotides line up with TRBD1. In germline, CDR1 is LNHNV, CDR2 YYDKDF (reference sequence). After removal of 8 bases from V and 4 bases from J, the junction contained 12 bases not matched to a gene. This CDR3 comprises 15 residues. The CDR3 nucleotides read TGTGCCACCCGAGTTGGGGGACAGGGTAGGTACGAGCAGTACTTC. Encoded protein: CATRVGGQGRYEQYF.